Here is one T cell receptor beta chain with its context. Its antigen is still unknown. PCR was performed using 60 Vbeta and 13 Jbeta primers. TCRdb's copy holds only in-frame clones and misses some; the assay was immunoSEQ multiplex PCR. The table has about 140,000 clones, approximately 82% seen once. This sample is part of a study of cytomegalovirus exposure and HLA in healthy donors. General observations from the study: Analyzed later, association rates of TCRs varied across HLA loci, with DRB1 most and HLA-C fewest.

Trimming removed 5 bases at V and 1 base at J, with 15 bases between. This CDR3 is built from 15 residues. Germline assignment: CDR1 SGHTA and CDR2 FQGNSA. This chain connects TRBV7-2 to TRBJ2-7, with D possibly being TRBD2 (6 bases). The sequence came from a woman in her forties in good health and CMV-seronegative. The source material was PBMCs. The DNA of the CDR3 is TGTGCCAGCAGCGAAGGCGGGATTACGTCCTACGAGCAGTACTTC. Its protein product is CASSEGGITSYEQYF.